This T cell receptor (beta chain) was obtained from a study of monozygotic twins with inflammatory bowel disease. TCRdb re-analyzed the 5' RACE reads; it lists each CDR3 protein once, without DNA. The sample data list 300,000 to 400,000 distinct CDR3 sequences. This CDR3 has 13 residues. This chain links TRBV12-3 or TRBV12-4 with TRBJ2-4; the TCRdb call, TRBD2, lacks DNA for checking. Source material: blood. The clonotype comes from a human donor with ulcerative colitis or Crohn's disease, or a healthy co-twin of an affected twin (not recorded which). CDR3 sequence: CASSFRPGLIQYF.